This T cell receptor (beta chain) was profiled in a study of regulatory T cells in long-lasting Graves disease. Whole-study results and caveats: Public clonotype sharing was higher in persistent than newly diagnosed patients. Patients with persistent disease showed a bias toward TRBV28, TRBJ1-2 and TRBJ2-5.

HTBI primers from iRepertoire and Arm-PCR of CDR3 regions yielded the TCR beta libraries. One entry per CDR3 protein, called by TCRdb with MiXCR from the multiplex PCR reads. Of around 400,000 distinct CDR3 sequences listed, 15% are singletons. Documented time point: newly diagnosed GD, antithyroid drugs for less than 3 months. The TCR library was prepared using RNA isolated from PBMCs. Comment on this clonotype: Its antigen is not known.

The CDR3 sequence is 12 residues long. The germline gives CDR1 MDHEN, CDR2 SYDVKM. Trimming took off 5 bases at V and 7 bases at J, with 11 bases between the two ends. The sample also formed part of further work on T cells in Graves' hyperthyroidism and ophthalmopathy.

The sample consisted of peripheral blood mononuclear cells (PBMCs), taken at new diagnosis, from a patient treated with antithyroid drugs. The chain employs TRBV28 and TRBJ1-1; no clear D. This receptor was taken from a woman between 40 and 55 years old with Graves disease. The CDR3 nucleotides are TGTGCCAGCAGTACCATCAACGATGAAGCTTTCTTT. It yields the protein CASSTINDEAFF.